One T cell receptor (beta chain) is described in this entry. This specimen belongs to a study of T cell changes during pregnancy in multiple sclerosis. The CDR3 runs to 18 residues. Germline CDR1 reads SGHNT; CDR2 reads YENEEA. V lost 0 bases, J lost 10 bases, and 15 bases stayed unmatched. Produced via immunoSEQ multiplex PCR; TCRdb's table is partial and in-frame only. The sample carries about 40,000 clones, 80% to 90% recorded once. Sample: CD4+ T cells from peripheral blood mononuclear cells, taken in the first trimester of pregnancy. The source of this sequence is a female donor with multiple sclerosis, enrolled in a pregnancy study. The gene calls are TRBV11-3 and TRBJ2-1; TRBD2 matches 10 bases. CDR3 in DNA: TGTGCCAGCAGCTTAGATCAGTCCGGGACTAGCGCGCCCGTGGAGCAGTTCTTC. Translated, it gives CASSLDQSGTSAPVEQFF. The full variable domain, rest sourced from reference TRBV11-3 and TRBJ2-1, is EAGVVQSPRYKIIEKKQPVAFWCNPISGHNTLYWYLQNLGQGPELLIRYENEEAVDDSQLPKDRFSAERLKGVDSTLKIQPAELGDSAVYLCASSLDQSGTSAPVEQFFGPGTRLTVL.